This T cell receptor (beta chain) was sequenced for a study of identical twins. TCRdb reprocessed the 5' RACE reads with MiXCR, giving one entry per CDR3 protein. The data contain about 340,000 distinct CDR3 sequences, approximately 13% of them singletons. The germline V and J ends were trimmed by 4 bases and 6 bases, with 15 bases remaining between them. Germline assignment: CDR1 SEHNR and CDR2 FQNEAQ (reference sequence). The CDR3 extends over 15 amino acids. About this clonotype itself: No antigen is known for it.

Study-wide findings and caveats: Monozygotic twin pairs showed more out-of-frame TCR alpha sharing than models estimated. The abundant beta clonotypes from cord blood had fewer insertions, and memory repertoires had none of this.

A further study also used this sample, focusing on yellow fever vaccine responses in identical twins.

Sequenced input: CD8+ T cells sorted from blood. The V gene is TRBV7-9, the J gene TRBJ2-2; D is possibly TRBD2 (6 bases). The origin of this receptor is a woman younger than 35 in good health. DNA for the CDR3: TGTGCCAGCAGCTCCCCCCGGGAGATCTCCGGGGAGCTGTTTTTT. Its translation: CASSSPREISGELFF.